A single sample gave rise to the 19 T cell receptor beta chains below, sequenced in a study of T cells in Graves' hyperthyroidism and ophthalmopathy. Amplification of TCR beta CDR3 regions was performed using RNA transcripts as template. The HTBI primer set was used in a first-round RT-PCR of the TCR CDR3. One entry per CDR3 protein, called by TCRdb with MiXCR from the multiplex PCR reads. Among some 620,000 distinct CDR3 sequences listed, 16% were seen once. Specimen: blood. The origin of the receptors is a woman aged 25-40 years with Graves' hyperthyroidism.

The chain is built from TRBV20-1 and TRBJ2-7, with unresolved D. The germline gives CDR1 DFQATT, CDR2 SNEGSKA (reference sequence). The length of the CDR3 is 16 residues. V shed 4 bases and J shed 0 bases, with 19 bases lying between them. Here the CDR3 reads CSATTPGPKLSYEQYF. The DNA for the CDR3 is TGCAGTGCTACTACACCGGGTCCCAAGCTCTCCTACGAGCAGTACTTC.

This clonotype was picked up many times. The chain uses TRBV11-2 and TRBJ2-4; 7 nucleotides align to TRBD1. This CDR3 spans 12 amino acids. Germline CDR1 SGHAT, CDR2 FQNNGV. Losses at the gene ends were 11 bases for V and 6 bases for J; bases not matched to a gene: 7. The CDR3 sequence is CASGGDGNIQYF. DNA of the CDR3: TGTGCCTCAGGGGGTGACGGAAACATTCAGTACTTC.

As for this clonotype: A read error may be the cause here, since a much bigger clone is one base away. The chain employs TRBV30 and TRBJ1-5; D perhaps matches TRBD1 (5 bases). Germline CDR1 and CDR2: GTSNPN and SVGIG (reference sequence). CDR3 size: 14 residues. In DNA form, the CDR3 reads TGTGCCTGGAGTGGCAGGGTGAGCAATCGGCCCCAGCATTTT. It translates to CAWSGRVSNRPQHF. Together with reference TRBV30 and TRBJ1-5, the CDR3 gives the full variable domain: SQTIHQWPATLVQPVGSPLSLECTVEGTSNPNLYWYRQAAGRGLQLLFYSVGIGQISSEVPQNLSASRPQDRQFILSSKKLLLSDSGFYLCAWSGRVSNRPQHFGDGTRLSIL.

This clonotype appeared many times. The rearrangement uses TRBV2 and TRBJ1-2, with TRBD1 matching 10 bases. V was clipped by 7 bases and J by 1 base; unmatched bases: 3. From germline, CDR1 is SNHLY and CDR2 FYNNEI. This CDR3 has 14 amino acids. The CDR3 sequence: CASTGTGVNYGYTF. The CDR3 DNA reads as TGTGCCAGCACCGGGACAGGGGTTAACTATGGCTACACCTTC. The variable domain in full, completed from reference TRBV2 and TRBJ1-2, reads EPEVTQTPSHQVTQMGQEVILRCVPISNHLYFYWYRQILGQKVEFLVSFYNNEISEKSEIFDDQFSVERPDGSNFTLKIRSTKLEDSAMYFCASTGTGVNYGYTFGSGTRLTVV.

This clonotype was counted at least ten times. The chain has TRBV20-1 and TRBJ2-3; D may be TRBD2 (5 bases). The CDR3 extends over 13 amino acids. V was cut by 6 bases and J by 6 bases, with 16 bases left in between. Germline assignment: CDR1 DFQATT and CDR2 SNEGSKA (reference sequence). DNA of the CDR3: TGCAGTGCCCCATCCGGGATCCAGGATACGCAGTATTTT. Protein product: CSAPSGIQDTQYF.

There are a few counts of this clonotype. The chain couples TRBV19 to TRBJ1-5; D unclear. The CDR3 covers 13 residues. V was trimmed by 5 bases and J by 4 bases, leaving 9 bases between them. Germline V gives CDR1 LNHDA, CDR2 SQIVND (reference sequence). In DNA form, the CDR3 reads TGTGCCAGTAGTGACGTCGGAAATCAGCCCCAGCATTTT. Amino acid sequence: CASSDVGNQPQHF.

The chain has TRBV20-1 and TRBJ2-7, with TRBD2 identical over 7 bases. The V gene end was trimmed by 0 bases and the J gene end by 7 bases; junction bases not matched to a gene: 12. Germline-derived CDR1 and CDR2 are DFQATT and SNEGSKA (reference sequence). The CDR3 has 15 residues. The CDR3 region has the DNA TGCAGTGCTAGAGATAATGTGGGAGGGCCGGGGGAGCAGTACTTC. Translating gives CSARDNVGGPGEQYF.

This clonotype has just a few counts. Here the CDR3 reads CASSYTRRRDRQNEKLFF. The CDR3 coding sequence is TGTGCCAGCAGTTACACTCGGCGGCGAGACAGGCAGAATGAAAAACTGTTTTTT. V and J are TRBV6-6 and TRBJ1-4, with D possibly TRBD1 on 6 matching bases. Germline V gene data show CDR1 as MNHNY and CDR2 as SVGAGI (reference sequence). V was pared by 2 bases and J by 5 bases, with 21 bases between. This CDR3 is 18 amino acids long.

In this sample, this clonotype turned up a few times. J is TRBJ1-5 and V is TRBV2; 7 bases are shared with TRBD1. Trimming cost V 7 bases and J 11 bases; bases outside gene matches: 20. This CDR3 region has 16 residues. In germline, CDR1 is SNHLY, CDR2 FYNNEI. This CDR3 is CASTETLDRAVGAQHF. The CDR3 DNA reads TGTGCCAGCACCGAAACCCTTGACAGGGCGGTTGGGGCCCAGCATTTT. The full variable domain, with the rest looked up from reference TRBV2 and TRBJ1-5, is EPEVTQTPSHQVTQMGQEVILRCVPISNHLYFYWYRQILGQKVEFLVSFYNNEISEKSEIFDDQFSVERPDGSNFTLKIRSTKLEDSAMYFCASTETLDRAVGAQHFGDGTRLSIL.

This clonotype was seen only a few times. The CDR3 DNA reads as TGTGCCAGCAGCTTAATAGCACTAGCGGGGAACACCGGGGAGCTGTTTTTT. Protein sequence: CASSLIALAGNTGELFF. The chain joins TRBV7-3 to TRBJ2-2; 9 bases are a match to TRBD2. Trimming at V came to 1 base and at J to 1 base, leaving 4 bases not matched to a gene. The CDR3 extends over 17 amino acids. Per the germline V gene, CDR1 is SGHTA and CDR2 is FQGTGA.

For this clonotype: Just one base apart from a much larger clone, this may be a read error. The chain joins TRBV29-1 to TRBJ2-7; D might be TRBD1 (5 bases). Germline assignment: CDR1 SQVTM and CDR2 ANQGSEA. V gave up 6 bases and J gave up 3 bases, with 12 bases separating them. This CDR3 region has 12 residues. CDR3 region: CSVGHDVYEQYF. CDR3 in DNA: TGCAGCGTCGGACATGATGTCTACGAGCAGTACTTC.

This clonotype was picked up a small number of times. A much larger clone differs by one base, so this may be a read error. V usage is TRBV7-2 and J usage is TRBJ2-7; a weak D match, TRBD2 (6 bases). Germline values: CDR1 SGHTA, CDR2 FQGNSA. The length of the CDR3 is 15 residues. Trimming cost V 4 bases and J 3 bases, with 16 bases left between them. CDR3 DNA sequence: TGTGCCAGCAGCTCCGCGGGGCTAGCGAGCTACGAGCAGTACTTC. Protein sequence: CASSSAGLASYEQYF.

CDR3 nucleotide sequence: TGCGCCAGCAGGAGGTTGGACGCAACCTCCTACGAGCAGTACTTC. Its translation: CASRRLDATSYEQYF. V is TRBV5-1 and J is TRBJ2-7, with D uncertain. Trimming stripped 5 bases from V and 0 bases from J, with 15 bases between. This CDR3 spans 15 amino acids. Germline values: CDR1 SGHRS, CDR2 YFSETQ.

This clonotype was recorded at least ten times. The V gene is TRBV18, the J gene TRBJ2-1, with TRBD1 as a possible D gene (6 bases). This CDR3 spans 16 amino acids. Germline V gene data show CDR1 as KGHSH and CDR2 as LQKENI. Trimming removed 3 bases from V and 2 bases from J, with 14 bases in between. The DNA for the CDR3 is TGTGCCAGCTCACCGGGGGCCCGTCAAACCTACAATGAGCAGTTCTTC. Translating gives CASSPGARQTYNEQFF.

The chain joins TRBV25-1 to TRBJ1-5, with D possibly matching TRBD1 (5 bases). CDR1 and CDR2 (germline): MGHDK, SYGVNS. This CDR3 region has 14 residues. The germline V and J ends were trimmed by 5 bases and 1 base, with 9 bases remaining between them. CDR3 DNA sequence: TGTGCCAGCAGTCGCAGGGAGAGCAATCAGCCCCAGCATTTT. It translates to CASSRRESNQPQHF.

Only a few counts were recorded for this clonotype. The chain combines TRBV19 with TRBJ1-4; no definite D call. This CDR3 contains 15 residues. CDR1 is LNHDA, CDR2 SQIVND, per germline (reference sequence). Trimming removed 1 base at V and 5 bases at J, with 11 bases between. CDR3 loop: CASSIVAGENEKLFF. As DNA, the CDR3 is TGTGCCAGTAGTATAGTTGCGGGAGAGAATGAAAAACTGTTTTTT.

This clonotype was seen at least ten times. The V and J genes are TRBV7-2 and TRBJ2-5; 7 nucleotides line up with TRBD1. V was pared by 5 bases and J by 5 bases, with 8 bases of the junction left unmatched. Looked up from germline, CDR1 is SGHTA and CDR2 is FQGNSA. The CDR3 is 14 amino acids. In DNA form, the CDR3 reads TGTGCCAGCAGCATCCCGACAGGGATCGAGACCCAGTACTTC. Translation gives CASSIPTGIETQYF.

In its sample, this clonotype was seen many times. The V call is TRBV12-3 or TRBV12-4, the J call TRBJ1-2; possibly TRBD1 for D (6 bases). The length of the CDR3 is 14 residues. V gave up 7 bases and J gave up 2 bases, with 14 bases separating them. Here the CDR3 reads CASTPGGGNYGYTF. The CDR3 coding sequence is TGTGCCAGCACCCCTGGGGGCGGGAACTATGGCTACACCTTC.

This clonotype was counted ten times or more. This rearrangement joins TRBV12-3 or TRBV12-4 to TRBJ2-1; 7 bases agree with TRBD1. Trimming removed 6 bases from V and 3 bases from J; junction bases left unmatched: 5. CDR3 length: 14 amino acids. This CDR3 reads CASRTGTDYNEQFF. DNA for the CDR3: TGTGCCAGCAGGACTGGGACAGACTACAATGAGCAGTTCTTC.